The rows below give T cell receptor beta chains drawn from one sample of a study of blood T cell repertoires in COVID-19. TCRdb's copy holds only in-frame clones and misses some; the assay was immunoSEQ multiplex PCR. The repertoire holds around 120,000 clones, with around 87% as singletons. Sequences were obtained from peripheral blood. The receptors were gathered from a man in his forties or fifties with acute or convalescent COVID-19. The CDR3 runs from the conserved cysteine through the conserved F or W. Fields, in order: J gene, V gene, clone size, D gene, CDR3 DNA, CDR3 protein. The D gene is left open where the match is weak. Only part of the rows carry a size: once, few, many, or a class if the clone is expanded.

TRBJ1-2,TRBV30,few,NA,TGTGCCTGGAGTCCCCCCCCTCCAGGGCTCAACTATGGCTACACCTTC,CAWSPPPPGLNYGYTF
TRBJ2-7,TRBV5-6,once,TRBD2,TGTGCCAGCAGCTTGGGGCCTAGCGGGATGTACGAGCAGTACTTC,CASSLGPSGMYEQYF
TRBJ2-3,TRBV24-1,NA,NA,TGTGCCACCAGTGATCCGGCAGGGAGCACAGATACGCAGTATTTT,CATSDPAGSTDTQYF
TRBJ1-6,TRBV7-9,NA,NA,TGTGCCAGCAGCCGCCTGGACAGTTATAATTCACCCCTCCACTTT,CASSRLDSYNSPLHF
TRBJ1-1,TRBV10-3,NA,NA,TGTGCCATCCATGTGGGTCCAGGGAACACTGAAGCTTTCTTT,CAIHVGPGNTEAFF
TRBJ1-5,TRBV10-2,NA,NA,TGCGCCAGTTCTGGGGGCGGGCAGCCCCAGCATTTT,CASSGGGQPQHF
TRBJ1-5,TRBV2,NA,NA,TGTGCCAGCAGGGGGGGTGGAAACAATCAGCCCCAGCATTTT,CASRGGGNNQPQHF
TRBJ1-1,TRBV10-3,NA,NA,TGTGCCATCAGTGAGTCGACTGGAAAGGGGGTCTCTGAAGCTTTCTTT,CAISESTGKGVSEAFF
TRBJ1-1,TRBV11-3,NA,NA,TGTGCCAGCAGCGGCCGACAGCATTCGAACACTGAAGCTTTCTTT,CASSGRQHSNTEAFF
TRBJ1-2,TRBV4-3,NA,NA,TGCGCCAGCAGCCATTCCGACGGGAAGGGCTACACCTTC,CASSHSDGKGYTF
TRBJ2-5,TRBV7-2,NA,NA,TGTGCCAGCAGCTCCACCGGGGGGCGTGGGGAGACCCAGTACTTC,CASSSTGGRGETQYF
TRBJ2-3,TRBV24-1,once,NA,TGTGCCACCAGTGATTCTTCCCGTCAGGCGGGCCCGACAGATACGCAGTATTTT,CATSDSSRQAGPTDTQYF
TRBJ2-3,TRBV7-6,NA,TRBD2,TGTGCCAGCAGCTTTAGGACTAGCGGGAGTGCCAGGGGAGATACGCAGTATTTT,CASSFRTSGSARGDTQYF
TRBJ2-7,TRBV6-2/TRBV6-3,NA,TRBD2,TGTGCCAGCAGTTCCCCCGGGACTAGCGGACTAATATACGAGCAGTACTTC,CASSSPGTSGLIYEQYF
TRBJ2-7,TRBV5-4,NA,TRBD1,TGTGCCAGCAGCTCCGACAGGGGGCGCCTTATCGAGCAGTACTTC,CASSSDRGRLIEQYF
TRBJ1-3,TRBV10-1,NA,TRBD1,TGCGCCAGCAGTGAGTTTGCAGGGGGCAAAGTAAGAGGAAACACCATATATTTT,CASSEFAGGKVRGNTIYF
TRBJ2-7,TRBV21-1,once,NA,TGTGCCAGCAGCAAAGTATCTCGGGACAGCTACGAGCAGTACTTC,CASSKVSRDSYEQYF
TRBJ1-5,TRBV18,NA,TRBD1,TGTGCCAGCTCACCCGGGACAGGGCCTCATCAGCCCCAGCATTTT,CASSPGTGPHQPQHF
TRBJ2-2,TRBV6-5,NA,TRBD1,TGTGCCAGCAGTCCCACTTTAACAGGGGCCGAGCTGTTTTTT,CASSPTLTGAELFF
TRBJ2-3,TRBV5-1,NA,TRBD1,TGCGCCAGCAGTAGGGGAGGACAGGGTGATACGCAGTATTTT,CASSRGGQGDTQYF
TRBJ1-3,TRBV9,NA,TRBD1,TGTGCCAGCAGCGTCCTCCCGACAGGGGCAGCTGGAAACACCATATATTTT,CASSVLPTGAAGNTIYF
TRBJ1-5,TRBV15,NA,NA,TGTGCCACCAGCAGACCGATCAACCAGGGCGGTCAGCCCCAGCATTTT,CATSRPINQGGQPQHF